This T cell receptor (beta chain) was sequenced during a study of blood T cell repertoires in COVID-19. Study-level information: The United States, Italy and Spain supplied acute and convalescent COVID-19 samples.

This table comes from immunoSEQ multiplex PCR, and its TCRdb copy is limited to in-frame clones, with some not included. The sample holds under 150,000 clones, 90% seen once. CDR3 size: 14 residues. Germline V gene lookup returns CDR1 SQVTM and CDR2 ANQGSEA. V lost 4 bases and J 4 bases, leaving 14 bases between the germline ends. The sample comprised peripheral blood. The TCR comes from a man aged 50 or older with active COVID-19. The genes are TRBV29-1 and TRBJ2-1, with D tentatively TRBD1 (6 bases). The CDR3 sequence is CSVGGQGWYNEQFF. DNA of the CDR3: TGCAGCGTTGGTGGTCAGGGGTGGTACAATGAGCAGTTCTTC.